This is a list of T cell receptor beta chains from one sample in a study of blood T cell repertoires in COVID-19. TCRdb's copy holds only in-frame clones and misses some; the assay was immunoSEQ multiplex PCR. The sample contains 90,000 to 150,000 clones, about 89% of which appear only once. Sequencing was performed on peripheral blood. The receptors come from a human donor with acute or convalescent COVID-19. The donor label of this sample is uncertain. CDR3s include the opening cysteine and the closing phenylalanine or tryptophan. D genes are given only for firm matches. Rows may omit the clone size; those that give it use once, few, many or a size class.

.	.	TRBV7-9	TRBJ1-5	TGTGCCAGCAGCTCCTCATCGGGGACCCAGCATTTT	CASSSSSGTQHF
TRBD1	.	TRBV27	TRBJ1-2	TGTGCCAGCAGGTCGGCCGGGACAGACTATGGCTACACCTTC	CASRSAGTDYGYTF
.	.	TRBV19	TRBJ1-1	TGTGCCAGTAGTTGGATGGGGGCCACTGAAGCTTTCTTT	CASSWMGATEAFF
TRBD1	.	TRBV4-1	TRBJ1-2	TGCGCCGGCAGCCTGGGACAGGGGATGGCTGGCTACACCTTC	CAGSLGQGMAGYTF
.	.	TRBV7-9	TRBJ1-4	TGTGCCAGCAGCTTAGGGGCGGGGGGTGATGAAAAACTGTTTTTT	CASSLGAGGDEKLFF
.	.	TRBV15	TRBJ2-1	TGTGCCACCAGCAGGCAGTTTGCTGGACATAATGAGCAGTTCTTC	CATSRQFAGHNEQFF
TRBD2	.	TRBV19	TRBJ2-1	TGTGCCACCCAGATAGCGGGACGATACAATGAGCAGTTCTTC	CATQIAGRYNEQFF
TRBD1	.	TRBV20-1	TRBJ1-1	TGCAGTGCTAGTAGGACAGGGAACACTGAAGCTTTCTTT	CSASRTGNTEAFF
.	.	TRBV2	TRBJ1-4	TGTGCCAGCAGTGTAGGCAGGTCGAATGAAAAACTGTTTTTT	CASSVGRSNEKLFF
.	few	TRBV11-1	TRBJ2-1	TGTGCCAGCAGCTTGTTAGGGGCCTACAATGAGCAGTTCTTC	CASSLLGAYNEQFF
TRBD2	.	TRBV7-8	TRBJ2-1	TGTGCCAGCAGCTTGTTATCTAGCGGGAGGGCCGGGGAGCAGTTCTTC	CASSLLSSGRAGEQFF
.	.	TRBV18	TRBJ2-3	TGTGCCAGCTCACCTGTTGGGGCCCATAGCACAGATACGCAGTATTTT	CASSPVGAHSTDTQYF
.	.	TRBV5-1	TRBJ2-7	TGCGCCAGCAGCTTGGGGACTACTGCCTCCTACGAGCAGTACTTC	CASSLGTTASYEQYF
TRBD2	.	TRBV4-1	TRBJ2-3	TGCGCCAGCAGCCAAGTTGCGGGGGGCCGGGCAAGCACAGATACGCAGTATTTT	CASSQVAGGRASTDTQYF
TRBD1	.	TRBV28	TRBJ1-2	TGTGCCAGCAGTTTAGAGCCGACAGGGTATGGCTACACCTTC	CASSLEPTGYGYTF
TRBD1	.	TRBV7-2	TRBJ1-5	TGTGCCAGCAGCTTAGCCGGGACAGGGGTCAATCAGCCCCAGCATTTT	CASSLAGTGVNQPQHF
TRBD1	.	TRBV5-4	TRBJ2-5	TGTGCCAGCAGTCGACAGGGGTTTCAAGAAGAGACCCAGTACTTC	CASSRQGFQEETQYF
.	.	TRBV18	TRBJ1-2	TGTGCCAGCTCACCACTCTCGGGGTCTGATGGCTACACCTTC	CASSPLSGSDGYTF
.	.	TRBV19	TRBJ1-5	TGTGCCAGTAGGATACAGGGCACCGATAGCAATCAGCCCCAGCATTTT	CASRIQGTDSNQPQHF
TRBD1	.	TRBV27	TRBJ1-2	TGTGCCAGCAGTTCAGCTTGGACAGGCTATGGCTACACCTTC	CASSSAWTGYGYTF
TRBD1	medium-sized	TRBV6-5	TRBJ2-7	TGTGCCAGCAGTTACTCGACAGGGATTGGCGAGCAGTACTTC	CASSYSTGIGEQYF
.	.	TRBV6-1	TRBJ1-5	TGTGCCAGCAGTGAAGTCGACACCCTTATCAATCAGCCCCAGCATTTT	CASSEVDTLINQPQHF
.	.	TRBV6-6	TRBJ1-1	TGTGCCAGCAGTAAGGACTCAGAAGCTTTCTTT	CASSKDSEAFF
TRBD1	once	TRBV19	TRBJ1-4	TGTGCCACTCATCCGGGACAGTCTAATGAAAAACTGTTTTTT	CATHPGQSNEKLFF
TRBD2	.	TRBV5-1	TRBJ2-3	TGCGCCAGCCGGGGACTAGCGGGGACAGATACGCAGTATTTT	CASRGLAGTDTQYF
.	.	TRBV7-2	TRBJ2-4	TGTGCCAGCAGCTTAACAGGGGCCAAAAACATTCAGTACTTC	CASSLTGAKNIQYF
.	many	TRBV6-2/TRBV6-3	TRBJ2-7	TGTGCCAGCAGCCTACCCGGAGTCCTAGCCGAGCAGTACTTC	CASSLPGVLAEQYF
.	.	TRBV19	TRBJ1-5	TGTGCCACATCTTGGGGGGTGCAAAGCAATCAGCCCCAGCATTTT	CATSWGVQSNQPQHF
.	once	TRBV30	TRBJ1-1	TGTGCCTGGAGTGTGGAGGGAAAGAACACTGAAGCTTTCTTT	CAWSVEGKNTEAFF
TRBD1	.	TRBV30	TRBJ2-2	TGTGCCTGGAGTTCCGGGACAGGTGTAACCGGGGAGCTGTTTTTT	CAWSSGTGVTGELFF
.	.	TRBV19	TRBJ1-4	TGTGCCAGTAGCGCCAGGACAGCAATAAATGAAAAACTGTTTTTT	CASSARTAINEKLFF
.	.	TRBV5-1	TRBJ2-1	TGCGCCAGCAGCTTAATGAATTCCGGGTACAATGAGCAGTTCTTC	CASSLMNSGYNEQFF
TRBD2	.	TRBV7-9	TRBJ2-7	TGTGCCAGCAGCTTAAATCAGGGACGACTAGCGGGGTTATCCTACGAGCAGTACTTC	CASSLNQGRLAGLSYEQYF
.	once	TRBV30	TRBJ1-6	TGTGCCTGGAGTGGAATTAGTGGTAGATCACCCCTCCACTTT	CAWSGISGRSPLHF
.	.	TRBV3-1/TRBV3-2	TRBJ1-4	TGTGCCAGCAGCCAAGATCAATCAGGGTACCGAGAAAAACTGTTTTTT	CASSQDQSGYREKLFF
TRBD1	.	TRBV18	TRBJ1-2	TGTGCCAGCTCACCTCGGTCAGGGGGCAATATCTATGGCTACACCTTC	CASSPRSGGNIYGYTF
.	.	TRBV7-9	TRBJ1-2	TGTGCCAGCAGCTTAGCTATAGCTAACTATGGCTACACCTTC	CASSLAIANYGYTF
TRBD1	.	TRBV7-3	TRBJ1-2	TGTGCCAGCAGCCTCGGACAGGGAGATGGCTACACCTTC	CASSLGQGDGYTF
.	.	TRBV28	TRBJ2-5	TGTGCCAGCAGTCCCCGGGACACAGAGACCCAGTACTTC	CASSPRDTETQYF
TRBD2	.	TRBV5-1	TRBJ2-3	TGCGCCAGCAGCTTTAGCGGGAGGGGCACAGATACGCAGTATTTT	CASSFSGRGTDTQYF
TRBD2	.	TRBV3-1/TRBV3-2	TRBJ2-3	TGTGCCAGCAGCCAAGGGGGGCTAGCGGGGTGGTATTTT	CASSQGGLAGWYF
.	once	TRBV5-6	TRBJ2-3	TGTGCCAGCAGCTTGGTTCAGACTAGCACAGATACGCAGTATTTT	CASSLVQTSTDTQYF
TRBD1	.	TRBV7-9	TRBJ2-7	TGTGCCAGCAGCTTAGAACGGACAGGGGCAGGCGAGCAGTACTTC	CASSLERTGAGEQYF
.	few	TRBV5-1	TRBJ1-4	TGCGCCAGCAGGGCGGCCTCTGAAAAACTGTTTTTT	CASRAASEKLFF
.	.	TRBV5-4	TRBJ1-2	TGTGCCAGCAGCATAACAGGGCCCCCGGAGTATGGCTACACCTTC	CASSITGPPEYGYTF
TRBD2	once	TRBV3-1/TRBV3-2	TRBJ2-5	TGTGCCAGCAGCCAAGGGCTAGCGGAAGAGACCCAGTACTTC	CASSQGLAEETQYF
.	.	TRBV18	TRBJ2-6	TGTGCCAGCTCACCACAGGGGGCTGGGGCCAACGTCCTGACTTTC	CASSPQGAGANVLTF
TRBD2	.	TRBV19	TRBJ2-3	TGTGCCAGTAGTATATCTAGCGGGGTCATCACAGATACGCAGTATTTT	CASSISSGVITDTQYF
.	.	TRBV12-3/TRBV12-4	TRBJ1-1	TGTGCCAGTTCTAATACGAACACTGAAGCTTTCTTT	CASSNTNTEAFF
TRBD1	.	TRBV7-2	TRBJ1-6	TGTGCCAGCAGCTTAGCCGGACAGGGGGCAGGATCACCCCTCCACTTT	CASSLAGQGAGSPLHF
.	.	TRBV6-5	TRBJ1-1	TGTGCCAGCAGGACACAGCCCCTGGGCACTGAAGCTTTCTTT	CASRTQPLGTEAFF
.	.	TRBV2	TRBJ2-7	TGTGCCAGCAGTAAGGGGCCATACGAGCAGTACTTC	CASSKGPYEQYF
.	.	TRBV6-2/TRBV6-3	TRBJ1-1	TGTGCCAGCAGTCTCCCAGCTCGCGGTACTGAAGCTTTCTTT	CASSLPARGTEAFF
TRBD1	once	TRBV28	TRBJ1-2	TGTGCCAGCAGTTTCGGACAGGGTCTCGGCTACACCTTC	CASSFGQGLGYTF
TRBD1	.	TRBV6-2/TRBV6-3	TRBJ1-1	TGTGCCAGCAGTCCGACCGGGACAGGGTTAAACACTGAAGCTTTCTTT	CASSPTGTGLNTEAFF
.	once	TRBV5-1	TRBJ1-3	TGCGCCAGCAGCCCCGGGTTAAGCGGAAACACCATATATTTT	CASSPGLSGNTIYF